The T cell receptor (beta chain) described here comes from a study of T cell responses to AZD1222 COVID-19 vaccine. TCRdb keeps only in-frame clones here, not all; method: immunoSEQ multiplex PCR. The table records about 190,000 clones, 85% to 95% of them present only once. In the case of this clone: Its antigen remains unknown.

Germline trimming cut 4 bases from V and 0 bases from J; bases unmatched to any gene: 13. The CDR3 loop spans 19 amino acids. CDR1 is MRHNA, CDR2 SNTAGT, per germline. General study points: White British ancestry dominated among donors, who included more females, and clonal diversity was possibly underestimated. Researchers took repertoire samples only after the peak T cell response had come.

The receptor was isolated from an adult in good health. Material: peripheral blood, obtained on day 0 of AZD1222 vaccination. The chain has TRBV6-4 and TRBJ1-5; TRBD1 matches 9 bases. The CDR3 coding sequence is TGTGCCAGCAGTGCCGGGACAGGGCGTTGGGCTTATAGCAATCAGCCCCAGCATTTT. It is translated as CASSAGTGRWAYSNQPQHF.